The present TCR beta chain was sequenced within a study of blood T cell repertoires in COVID-19 (dated by TCRdb to the early 2020s). With regard to the full study: Samples from collaborators originated in the United States, Italy and Spain and spanned both the acute and convalescent phases of COVID-19. Where available, HLA class I and class II types were taken from metadata supplied by the sample provider and were not determined by assay-based typing. Subjects who had been exposed to COVID-19, were actively infected with it, or had recovered from it provided the deeply sampled blood TCRbeta repertoires that made up the dataset. The samples were drawn from the first 160 participants of the ongoing ImmuneRACE study and from over a thousand subjects provided by 6 global collaborators. The repertoires were released in a freely available public database intended as a resource for research on the immune response to SARS-CoV-2. The sample metadata nearly always contained a de-identified subject ID, COVID-19 status, age in years and sex. The prospective study material was composed of cDNA or gDNA derived from T cells, B-cell-depleted T cells, or PBMCs.

On this clone itself: It lacks a known antigen. Within one base of it there is no much larger clone, and no base qualities were kept.

Measured from the cysteine to the phenylalanine, the CDR3 is 13 residues long. Only the CDR3 DNA stays, 39 bases, in frame from base 1. Trimming removed 4 bases from V and 7 bases from J, leaving 11 bases between the germline ends. The germline V gene gives CDR1 as KGHSH and CDR2 as LQKENI. General conclusions and limits of the study: How much clinical and demographic metadata was included differed by source and by participant, and the metadata was provided uncurated.

TCRbeta CDR3 regions were amplified from genomic DNA using the immunoSEQ Assay, a bias-controlled multiplex PCR. In the paper's pipeline: Nucleated cell counts per sample were estimated from amplification of reference gene primers within the assay. To quantify the absolute abundance of each unique TCRbeta CDR3 rearrangement, sequence reads were collapsed and filtered. Productive Simpson clonality was computed per sample as the square root of Simpson's diversity index over productive rearrangements. TCRdb limited this immuneACCESS table to in-frame rearrangements with V and J called. A share of clones is missing; checked studies link under half to unresolved V genes, and the rest is unexplained. Clone size and the V and J calls come from that table; the DNA yielded D and trimming. The sample table lists 250,000 to 350,000 clones, 87% of them with a count of one. The top ten clones comprise roughly 6.2% of the sample.

In the prospective study, participants were roughly 18 to 100 years old, resided in about two dozen geographic areas of the United States, and were enrolled through a virtual design. In the prospective study, participants were assigned to cohorts based on the clinical history participants reported in a screening survey and a study questionnaire. Recovered participants in ImmuneRACE Cohort 3 were defined by two consecutive negative NP/OP PCR tests, clearance by a healthcare professional, or resolution of symptoms. Each participant in the prospective study had whole blood, serum and a nasopharyngeal or oropharyngeal swab collected by mobile phlebotomists. Over a roughly two-month period, participants in the prospective study had the option of providing additional blood draws and questionnaires. Prospective study blood samples were shipped either frozen or at room temperature before DNA extraction.

This TCR came from a woman in her forties who had recovered from COVID-19. Sequenced input: PBMCs or T cells enriched from blood (not recorded which). This receptor chain uses TRBV18 and TRBJ2-4, and possibly TRBD2, on 5 matching bases. The nucleotides read TGTGCCAGCTCACTCCAGGACTGGAACATTCAGTACTTC. Protein translation: CASSLQDWNIQYF.